This T cell receptor beta chain was sequenced during a study of blood T cell repertoires in COVID-19. Whole-study context: There were acute and convalescent COVID-19 samples, and they came from the United States, Italy and Spain. The cDNA or gDNA used as material had been derived from T cells, B-cell-depleted T cells, or PBMCs.

As handled by the study authors: Reference gene primers were amplified, and this amplification served to estimate nucleated cell counts. Measured with immunoSEQ multiplex PCR; TCRdb has only the in-frame clones, and not every one. V and J calls and clone size come straight from that table; D and trimming were deduced from the DNA. The data hold 120,000 or so clones, with approximately 90% observed a single time. Sequenced: peripheral blood. The sequence was collected from a human donor in a cohort sampled during active COVID-19.

The DNA for the CDR3 is TGCGCCAGCAGCCAGAGTCCGGGACAGGTTTACGAGCAGTACTTC. This encodes CASSQSPGQVYEQYF. J is TRBJ2-7 and V is TRBV4-1; 8 bases are a match to TRBD1. CDR1 and CDR2 from the germline V gene are MGHRA and YSYEKL. The V gene end was trimmed by 3 bases and the J gene end by 4 bases; junction bases not matched to a gene: 8. The CDR3 is 15 amino acids.